A single T cell receptor beta chain is shown here with its context. Its specific antigen is unknown. One base away there is no much larger clone; base qualities are not given. The data derive from a study of blood T cell repertoires in COVID-19 (TCRdb year 2020). Notes on the research overall: The collaborator samples originated in the United States, Italy and Spain and spanned the acute and convalescent phases of COVID-19. The sample metadata nearly always contained a de-identified subject ID, COVID-19 status, age in years and sex. Subjects who had been exposed to COVID-19, were actively infected with it, or had recovered from it provided the deeply sampled blood TCRbeta repertoires that made up the dataset. A freely available public database, intended as a resource for researchers studying the immune response to SARS-CoV-2, is where the repertoires were released. Samples were obtained from the ongoing ImmuneRACE study (first 160 participants) and from over 1,000 subjects provided by 6 global collaborators. The prospective study material was composed of cDNA or gDNA derived from T cells, B-cell-depleted T cells, or PBMCs. Where HLA class I and class II types were available, the types were taken from metadata supplied by the sample provider, not from assay-based typing. The investigation overall reported the following: Clinical and demographic metadata were provided uncurated, with the amount varying by source and participant.

Each collaborating institution followed its own protocols to collect whole blood in K2EDTA tubes. For TCRbeta analysis, collaborators shipped samples in one of three forms: frozen whole blood, isolated PBMCs, or DNA extracted from either of those sample types. From its cysteine to its phenylalanine, the CDR3 spans 18 amino acids. The retained sequence is limited to the CDR3, 54 bases, with the frame set at the first base. The junction carries 19 bases between V and J, which are trimmed by 4 bases and 0 bases respectively. Reading the germline V gene gives CDR1 KGHDR and CDR2 SFDVKD. TCRbeta CDR3 regions were amplified from genomic DNA using the immunoSEQ Assay, a bias-controlled multiplex PCR. In the authors' own workflow: The number of nucleated cells in each sample was estimated by amplification of reference gene primers within the assay. Sequence reads were collapsed and filtered to measure the absolute abundance of every unique TCRbeta CDR3 rearrangement. For each sample, productive Simpson clonality was calculated as the square root of Simpson's diversity index across productive rearrangements. TCRdb obtained this table from immuneACCESS and retained in-frame rearrangements with V and J assigned. These tables miss some clones; where compared with another copy, unresolved V genes account for less than half of the shortfall, and the remainder is unexplained. V and J calls and clone size are as listed in that table; D and trimming were resolved from the DNA. Recorded for this sample are about 240,000 clones; about 86% of them occurred a single time. The ten largest make up 6.2% of the sample.

This clonotype originated in a man between 60 and 75 years old with acute or convalescent COVID-19. The source material was peripheral blood. The V gene is TRBV24-1 and the J gene is TRBJ2-3; the D gene is perhaps TRBD1, from 6 matching bases. For the CDR3, the sequence is CATSDLRGQSASTDTQYF. The DNA sequence is as follows: TGTGCCACCAGTGACCTCCGCGGACAGAGTGCTAGCACAGATACGCAGTATTTT.